This T cell receptor beta chain was obtained from a study of blood T cell repertoires in COVID-19. Study at large: Sources were T cells, B-cell-depleted T cells, or PBMCs; the material itself was cDNA or gDNA.

TCRdb's copy holds only in-frame clones and misses some; the assay was immunoSEQ multiplex PCR. Of about 310,000 clones detected, around nine tenths appear once; the ten largest clones hold 1%. Looked up from germline, CDR1 is SGDLS and CDR2 is YYNGEE. The CDR3 totals 15 residues. V was cut by 4 bases and J by 3 bases, with 17 bases left in between. Sequenced sample: peripheral blood. This receptor was taken from a man in his fifties with active or convalescent COVID-19. V and J are TRBV9 and TRBJ2-7, with D possibly being TRBD2 (8 bases). The CDR3 nucleotides read TGTGCCAGCAGCAGAGGGGGCGGGAGGATCTACGAGCAGTACTTC. Translated: CASSRGGGRIYEQYF.